Below are 20 T cell receptor beta chains sequenced from a single sample in a study of cytomegalovirus exposure and HLA in healthy donors. Sequencing was performed with immunoSEQ multiplex PCR; in TCRdb, only in-frame clones are kept and a portion is missing. The sample consists of about 130,000 clones, roughly 89% of them appearing once. The sequenced sample was PBMCs. These TCRs come from a woman younger than 30 in good health and CMV-seropositive.

V usage is TRBV7-3 and J usage is TRBJ2-1; 8 positions match TRBD2. CDR1 SGHTA and CDR2 FQGTGA come from the germline V gene. The V segment lost 2 bases and the J segment 8 bases; nucleotides outside the gene matches: 8. The CDR3 contains 15 residues. This CDR3 is CASSLGGGRPDEQFF. The CDR3, as DNA: TGTGCCAGCAGCTTAGGCGGGGGGAGACCGGATGAGCAGTTCTTC.

J is TRBJ1-1 and V is TRBV7-2; a possible D gene is TRBD1 (5 bases). V was shortened by 5 bases and J by 10 bases, with 17 bases between the two germline ends. The CDR3 is made up of 13 amino acids. Germline loops: CDR1 SGHTA, CDR2 FQGNSA. The CDR3 protein is CASSPNLGGGAFF. CDR3 DNA sequence: TGTGCCAGCAGCCCCAACCTTGGGGGAGGAGCTTTCTTT.

The genes are TRBV4-1 and TRBJ1-1; unclear D gene. The CDR3 spans 16 residues. Per germline, CDR1 MGHRA and CDR2 YSYEKL. V shed 3 bases and J shed 2 bases, with 16 bases lying between them. This CDR3 reads CASSQEAVFSNTEAFF. The CDR3 bases are TGCGCCAGCAGCCAGGAAGCTGTCTTTAGCAACACTGAAGCTTTCTTT.

This clone was detected once. This sequence joins TRBV6-5 and TRBJ1-4; D might be TRBD1 (5 bases). The CDR3 length is 15 residues. V was trimmed by 5 bases and J by 5 bases, leaving 15 bases between them. The germline V gene encodes CDR1 MNHEY and CDR2 SVGAGI. CDR3 region: CASSRTRGTNEKLFF. The CDR3 DNA follows: TGTGCCAGCAGTCGGACTCGGGGGACCAATGAAAAACTGTTTTTT.

The chain carries TRBV5-1 and TRBJ2-7; TRBD1 matches at 9 bases. The length of the CDR3 is 15 residues. V was pared by 4 bases and J by 5 bases, with 10 bases of the junction left unmatched. Germline values: CDR1 SGHRS, CDR2 YFSETQ. CDR3: CASSTIPGTGNEQYF. The CDR3 region has the DNA TGCGCCAGCAGCACCATACCCGGGACAGGGAACGAGCAGTACTTC.

V is TRBV27 and J is TRBJ1-1, with D maybe TRBD1 (5 bases). The CDR3 spans 14 residues. V was cut by 7 bases and J by 8 bases, with 20 bases left in between. The germline CDR1 and CDR2 sequences are MNHEY and SMNVEV (reference sequence). CDR3 residues: CASKPGGGPLEAFF. The CDR3 bases are TGTGCCAGCAAACCCGGGGGGGGTCCGTTGGAAGCTTTCTTT.

This chain joins TRBV28 and TRBJ1-2; D is uncertain. Per germline, CDR1 MDHEN and CDR2 SYDVKM. This CDR3 is built from 12 residues. Trimming stripped 7 bases from V and 4 bases from J, with 10 bases between. As DNA, the CDR3 is TGTGCCAGCACCTCCGGGTTCTATGGCTACACCTTC. It encodes CASTSGFYGYTF.

The rearrangement uses TRBV4-1 and TRBJ1-5, with D unresolved. The CDR3 covers 13 residues. Germline V gene sequence: CDR1 MGHRA, CDR2 YSYEKL. V lost 1 base, J lost 8 bases, and 9 bases lay in between. CDR3: CASSQGWRKPQHF. The CDR3 DNA reads as TGCGCCAGCAGCCAAGGGTGGAGGAAGCCCCAGCATTTT.

The chain is built from TRBV27 and TRBJ2-7; tentative D call: TRBD1 (5 bases). Germline lookup yields CDR1 MNHEY and CDR2 SMNVEV (reference sequence). The CDR3 contains 13 residues. The V and J ends lost 4 bases and 1 base respectively, with 8 bases between them. The CDR3 nucleotides read TGTGCCAGCAGTTCACAGGTTTCCTACGAGCAGTACTTC. Encoded protein: CASSSQVSYEQYF.

V usage is TRBV7-8 and J usage is TRBJ1-2, with TRBD1 as a possible D gene (5 bases). V dropped 4 bases and J dropped 3 bases, with 15 bases sitting between them. The germline CDR1 and CDR2 sequences are SGHVS and FQNEAQ. The CDR3 loop spans 15 amino acids. The CDR3 DNA reads TGTGCCAGCAGCTCCGGCCAGGGTTCCTACTATGGCTACACCTTC. Translating gives CASSSGQGSYYGYTF.

The chain combines TRBV9 with TRBJ2-2; D may be TRBD2 (6 bases). The CDR3 sequence is 16 residues long. The germline V gene encodes CDR1 SGDLS and CDR2 YYNGEE. V shed 1 base and J shed 6 bases, with 16 bases lying between them. CDR3 bases: TGTGCCAGCAGCGTATCGGGGGTGACCCGGGCCGGGGAGCTGTTTTTT. Amino acid sequence: CASSVSGVTRAGELFF.

The chain couples TRBV6-5 to TRBJ2-7; 11 bases fit TRBD1. The CDR3 is 14 residues long. V was pared by 6 bases and J by 6 bases, with 7 bases of the junction left unmatched. The V gene's germline CDR1 is MNHEY and CDR2 SVGAGI. The CDR3 sequence: CASSRRDRGSEQYF. CDR3 nucleotides: TGTGCCAGCAGCCGAAGGGACAGGGGGTCCGAGCAGTACTTC.

V usage is TRBV13 and J usage is TRBJ2-1; D ambiguous. Per the germline V gene, CDR1 is PRHDT and CDR2 is FYEKMQ (reference sequence). Trimming cost V 5 bases and J 9 bases, with 20 bases left between them. This CDR3 has 15 amino acids. The CDR3 sequence is CASSLTKSPMGEQFF. As DNA, the CDR3 is TGTGCCAGCAGCCTAACTAAAAGCCCCATGGGTGAGCAGTTCTTC.

This clone was seen at least ten times. This chain connects TRBV1 to TRBJ1-1. TRBV1 is designated a pseudogene. CDR3 length: 17 residues. Written as DNA, the CDR3 is TGCACCAGCAGCCAATTCCCCGGACTGAACTGGAACACTGAAGCTTTCTTT. Its protein product is CTSSQFPGLNWNTEAFF.

Only one count was recorded for this clone. The J gene is TRBJ1-4, the V gene TRBV28; 8 nucleotides agree with TRBD1. V shed 6 bases and J 8 bases; nucleotides not matched to a gene: 11. The CDR3 is made up of 15 amino acids. Per germline, CDR1 MDHEN and CDR2 SYDVKM. CDR3 residues: CASRRTGWLQEKLFF. In DNA form, the CDR3 reads TGTGCCAGCAGACGGACAGGGTGGTTACAGGAAAAACTGTTTTTT.

The chain links TRBV7-6 to TRBJ1-4; 7 bases match TRBD1. V lost 5 bases, J lost 8 bases, and 11 bases stayed unmatched. Germline loops: CDR1 SGHVS, CDR2 FNYEAQ. CDR3 length equals 15 residues. CDR3 nucleotide sequence: TGTGCCAGCAGCCCTACCACAGGGGTTGGGGAAAAACTGTTTTTT. It encodes CASSPTTGVGEKLFF.

The chain couples TRBV29-1 to TRBJ1-1; the match to TRBD1 covers 7 bases. The germline V gene has CDR1 SQVTM and CDR2 ANQGSEA. CDR3 length: 13 residues. With V trimmed by 6 bases and J by 0 bases, 4 bases remained unmatched. CDR3 in amino acids: CSVLTGLNTEAFF. CDR3 DNA: TGCAGCGTGCTGACAGGGCTGAACACTGAAGCTTTCTTT. The full variable domain, its missing parts supplied by reference TRBV29-1 and TRBJ1-1, is SAVISQKPSRDICQRGTSLTIQCQVDSQVTMMFWYRQQPGQSLTLIATANQGSEATYESGFVIDKFPISRPNLTFSTLTVSNMSPEDSSIYLCSVLTGLNTEAFFGQGTRLTVV.

The chain has TRBV11-2 and TRBJ2-7; TRBD2 matches 8 bases. Germline loops: CDR1 SGHAT, CDR2 FQNNGV. With 4 bases clipped from V and 5 bases from J, the junction kept 7 bases outside the gene matches. This CDR3 region has 14 residues. In DNA form, the CDR3 reads TGTGCCAGCAGCTCCATCCGGGGGGGGAACGAGCAGTACTTC. Translated: CASSSIRGGNEQYF.

This rearrangement joins TRBV28 to TRBJ1-4; 9 nucleotides line up with TRBD1. Trimming at V came to 5 bases and at J to 7 bases, leaving 8 bases not matched to a gene. Germline V lookup: CDR1 MDHEN, CDR2 SYDVKM. The CDR3 is 15 residues long. CDR3 protein: CASSTRTGVREKLFF. CDR3 nucleotides: TGTGCCAGCAGTACTCGGACAGGGGTACGTGAAAAACTGTTTTTT.

The chain is built from TRBV19 and TRBJ1-1, with D tentatively TRBD1 (6 bases). Trimming removed 2 bases from V and 11 bases from J, with 21 bases in between. CDR3 length: 15 amino acids. Germline V gene sequence: CDR1 LNHDA, CDR2 SQIVND (reference sequence). The CDR3 region is CASSITTSGGAKAFF. The CDR3 DNA sequence: TGTGCCAGTAGTATAACCACATCGGGGGGCGCGAAGGCTTTCTTT. The variable domain in full, completed from reference TRBV19 and TRBJ1-1, reads DGGITQSPKYLFRKEGQNVTLSCEQNLNHDAMYWYRQDPGQGLRLIYYSQIVNDFQKGDIAEGYSVSREKKESFPLTVTSAQKNPTAFYLCASSITTSGGAKAFFGQGTRLTVV.